Below, one TCR beta chain is given with its context. Its specificity is unknown. Method: immunoSEQ multiplex PCR; TCRdb's copy keeps in-frame clones and lacks some. The sample records about 100,000 clones, about 94% being singletons. The entry originates in a study of siplizumab effects on memory and regulatory T cells. Study-level findings and limits: Roughly 80-95% of dividing CD4+ or CD8+ clones were without an attributable naive or memory phenotype.

The CDR3 length is 15 residues. The V end was cut by 4 bases, the J end by 0 bases, with 13 bases between. Germline CDR1 and CDR2: SGDLS and YYNGEE. This receptor was identified in a human donor in good health. The sample was non-Treg CD4+ T cells sorted from blood. V gene TRBV9 combines with J gene TRBJ1-1; D unresolved. CDR3 in amino acids: CASSKSGRLNTEAFF. The CDR3, as DNA: TGTGCCAGCAGCAAAAGCGGGCGATTGAACACTGAAGCTTTCTTT.